The sequence of this T cell receptor (beta chain) was determined in a study of tissue T cells after allogeneic stem cell transplantation. Whole-study results and caveats: Shared clones across patients were few; motif clustering revealed tissue-specific shared signatures. TCR repertoires tracked anatomic similarity, regardless of disease or transplant status.

This sample's time point: mouse harvest day 14 after allogeneic transplant. The graft held 10^6 splenic CD5+ T cells and 10^7 T-cell-depleted bone marrow cells. This clone came up once. Its antigen is unidentified. These gene names are mouse names. The read stops 1 residue short of the end of the CDR3; the missing end is completed from the germline J gene. The CDR3 covers 13 residues. The V end was cut by 3 bases, the J end by 0 bases, with 5 bases between. Germline CDR1 NSQYPW, CDR2 LRSPGD (reference sequence). TCRbeta CDR3 was sequenced at survey depth with template counts. Assay: immunoSEQ multiplex PCR; the TCRdb copy retains only in-frame clones and omits some. The table shows 2,000 or so clones, with over 45% occurring only once.

The chain has TRBV1 and TRBJ1-2, with D unclear. The sequenced sample consisted of lymph node tissue. The sequence was collected from a female BALB/c mouse given C57BL/6 T cells with graft-versus-host disease after an allogeneic hematopoietic cell transplant. The CDR3 spells CTCSAESNSDYTF. The sequenced part of the CDR3 DNA is TGCACCTGCAGTGCCGAATCAAACTCCGACTACACC. Drawing the rest from reference TRBV1 and TRBJ1-2, the complete variable domain is VTLLEQNPRWRLVPRGQAVNLRCILKNSQYPWMSWYQQDLQKQLQWLFTLRSPGDKEVKSLPGADYLATRVTDTELRLQVANMSQGRTLYCTCSAESNSDYTFGSGTRLLVI.